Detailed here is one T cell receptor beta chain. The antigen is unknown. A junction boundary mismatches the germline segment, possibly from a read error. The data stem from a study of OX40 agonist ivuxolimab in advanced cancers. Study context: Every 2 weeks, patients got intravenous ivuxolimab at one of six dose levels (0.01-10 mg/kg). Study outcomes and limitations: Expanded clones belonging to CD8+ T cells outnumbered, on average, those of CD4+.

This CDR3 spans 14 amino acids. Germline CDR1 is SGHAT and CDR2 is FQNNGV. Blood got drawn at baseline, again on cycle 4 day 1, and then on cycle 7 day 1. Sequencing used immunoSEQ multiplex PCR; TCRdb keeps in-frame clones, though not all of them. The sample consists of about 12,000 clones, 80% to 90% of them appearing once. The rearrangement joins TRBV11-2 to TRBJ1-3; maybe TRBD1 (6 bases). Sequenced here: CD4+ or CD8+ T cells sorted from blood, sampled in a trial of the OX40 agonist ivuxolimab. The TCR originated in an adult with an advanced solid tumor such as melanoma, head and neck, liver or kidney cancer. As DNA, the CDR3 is TGTACCAGCAGCTCCCGGACAGCTAGAAACACCATATATTTT. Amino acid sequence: CTSSSRTARNTIYF. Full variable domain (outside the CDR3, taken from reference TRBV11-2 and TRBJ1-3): EAGVAQSPRYKIIEKRQSVAFWCNPISGHATLYWYQQILGQGPKLLIQFQNNGVVDDSQLPKDRFSAERLKGVDSTLKIQPAKLEDSAVYLCTSSSRTARNTIYFGEGSWLTVV.